The source of this T cell receptor beta chain is a study of identical twins (dated by TCRdb to the mid-2010s). Study-level background: TCR alpha and beta repertoires from monozygotic twins, unrelated adults of various ages and cord blood were deep-sequenced to test whether fetal clonotypes persist. To rule out contamination, the twin experiments were replicated at different times with different library preparation protocols. Study-level results and caveats: Because the same donors could not be followed over many years, the conclusions depended on cross-sectional statistical analysis. In beta out-of-frame sequences, excess twin sharing was weaker, because having fewer shared sequences lowered the signal-to-noise ratio. Out-of-frame TCR alpha sequences shared between twins showed an excess of low generation-probability sequences compared with coincidental sharing between unrelated individuals. Fewer insertions were carried by abundant cord blood beta clonotypes, a similar but weaker trend appeared in young adult naive repertoires, and no such trend appeared in memory repertoires. In monozygotic twins, recombination models systematically underestimated out-of-frame TCR alpha sharing, but the models matched the sharing seen between unrelated individuals. Invariant T cells such as MAIT and iNKT could partly confound zero-insertion analyses, though diverse VJ usage argued against this for most clonotypes.

Libraries were built with 5' RACE. For sequencing, an Illumina HiSeq 2000 was employed. Template switching added a universal primer binding site, and the final cDNA carried a unique molecular identifier that allowed TCR cDNA molecules to be counted accurately. Specific primers in the conserved constant-segment region were used to synthesize first-strand cDNA for TCR alpha and beta chains. Each cDNA library was double barcoded, with a SMART-Mk sample barcode plus Illumina barcodes, to control for contamination. TruSeq adapter sequences, together with Illumina sample barcodes, were added in two successive PCR steps. The TCR alpha and beta cDNA libraries were sequenced on the Illumina HiSeq platform using custom primers. The authors processed their data as follows. Unique molecular identifiers were extracted from raw reads with MiGEC, and CDR3 positions were determined with MiXCR. For each individual, recombination models were inferred using an EM algorithm with the repgenHMM and IGoR tools. The analysis of shared clonotypes was done with the tcR package in R, with sharing normalized by the product of cloneset sizes. To study raw recombination free of thymic and clonal selection effects, out-of-frame nonproductive sequences were analyzed. The public reads were reanalyzed by TCRdb: fastp trimming at Q25, MiXCR alignment, in-frame beta chains only. Every distinct CDR3 protein forms one entry, paired with its most common genes and DNA. The V and J calls here are based on TCRdb, not the publication. A total of 500,000 to 650,000 distinct CDR3 sequences appear in this sample, about 7.6% of them only once. The ten largest make up 1.6% of the sample.

A remark on this clonotype: This clone's antigen is unknown. Nothing much larger sits one base from this clone, and base qualities are not available.

Every donor was a healthy Caucasian. The twin cohort comprised three pairs of female monozygotic twins, all aged about 18 to 30 years. Peripheral blood mononuclear cells were the source from which RNA for the TCR libraries was isolated. This sample was also put to use in a study of yellow fever vaccine responses in identical twins. The second investigation adds: The T cell response to vaccination in identical twins was reported by the authors to appear partly convergent and partly personalized. In identical twins, the study followed T cell clones that responded to the vaccine with precision.

This clonotype was sampled from a woman aged 18-35 years in good health. The specimen sequenced was PBMCs.

The nucleotide sequence reads as follows: TGTGCCAGTAGTTCAGGACTAGGTGCCTTCGATGAGCAGTTCTTC. It codes for CASSSGLGAFDEQFF. This sequence uses TRBV19 and TRBJ2-1; the central 7 bases match TRBD2. From the cysteine through the phenylalanine, the CDR3 covers 15 amino acids. Kept here is only the CDR3 DNA, which spans 45 bases and is read in frame from base 1. V is cut back by 5 bases and J by 8 bases, with 12 bases in the junction unmatched. The germline V gene (reference sequence) sets CDR1 to LNHDA and CDR2 to SQIVND.